The present entry profiles one T cell receptor (beta chain) with its context. Its antigen is unidentified. Germline CDR1 SGDLS, CDR2 YYNGEE. The V end was cut by 4 bases, the J end by 5 bases, with 18 bases between. The CDR3 totals 15 residues. This sample was taken from a study of cytotoxic CD8 clonotypes in ibrutinib-treated CLL. Turning to the study itself: Patient counts were ten to eleven relapsed/refractory, some 16 treatment-naive and under 18 IGHV unmutated.

Libraries were prepared by immunoSEQ multiplex PCR; TCRdb keeps only in-frame clonotypes and omits some of them. The sample holds 50,000 to 70,000 clones, 54% seen once. Study-wide results and limits: Upon ibrutinib response clonality rose, and upon progression it fell back toward baseline. Progressing patients had sampling times that differed from those of sustained-remission patients. The clonality rise at ibrutinib response reflected private clonotype expansion.

The TCR was taken from a human donor with chronic lymphocytic leukemia. The chain joins TRBV9 to TRBJ2-5; no definite D call. Specimen: PBMCs, collected at disease progression, from a patient treated with ibrutinib. The CDR3 sequence is CASSPHYGVGETQYF. The CDR3, as DNA: TGTGCCAGCAGCCCCCACTATGGGGTTGGGGAGACCCAGTACTTC.